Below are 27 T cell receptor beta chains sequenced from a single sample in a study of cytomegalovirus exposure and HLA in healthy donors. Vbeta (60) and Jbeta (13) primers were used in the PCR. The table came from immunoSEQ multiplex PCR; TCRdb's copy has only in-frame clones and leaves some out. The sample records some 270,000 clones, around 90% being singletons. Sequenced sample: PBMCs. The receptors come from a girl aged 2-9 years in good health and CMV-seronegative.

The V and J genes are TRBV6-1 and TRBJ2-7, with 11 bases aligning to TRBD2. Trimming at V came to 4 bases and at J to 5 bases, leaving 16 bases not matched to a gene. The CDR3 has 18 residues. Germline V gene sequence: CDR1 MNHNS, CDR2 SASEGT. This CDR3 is CASSVGLAVAGGKHEQYF. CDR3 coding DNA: TGTGCCAGCAGTGTTGGGTTAGCGGTAGCGGGAGGGAAGCACGAGCAGTACTTC.

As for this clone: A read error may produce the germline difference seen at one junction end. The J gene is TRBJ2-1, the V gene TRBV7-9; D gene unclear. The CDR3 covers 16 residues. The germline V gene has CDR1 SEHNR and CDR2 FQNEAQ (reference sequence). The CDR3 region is CSSSLVVTSSYNEQFF. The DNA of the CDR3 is TGTTCCAGCAGCTTAGTCGTGACTTCCTCCTACAATGAGCAGTTCTTC.

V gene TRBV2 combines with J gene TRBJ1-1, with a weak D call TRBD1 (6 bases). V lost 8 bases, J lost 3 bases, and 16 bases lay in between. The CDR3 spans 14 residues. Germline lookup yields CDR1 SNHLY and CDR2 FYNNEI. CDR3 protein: CASFRAGDYTEAFF. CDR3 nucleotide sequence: TGTGCCAGCTTCAGGGCAGGGGATTACACTGAAGCTTTCTTT.

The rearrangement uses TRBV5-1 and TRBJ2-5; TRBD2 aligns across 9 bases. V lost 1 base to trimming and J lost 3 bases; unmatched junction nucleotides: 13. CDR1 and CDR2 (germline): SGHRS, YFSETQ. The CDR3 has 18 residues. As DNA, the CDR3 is TGCGCCAGCAGCTTGAGGCTAGCGGGGAGGTCTAGCGAAGAGACCCAGTACTTC. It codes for CASSLRLAGRSSEETQYF. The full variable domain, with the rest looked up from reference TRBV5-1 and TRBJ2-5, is KAGVTQTPRYLIKTRGQQVTLSCSPISGHRSVSWYQQTPGQGLQFLFEYFSETQRNKGNFPGRFSGRQFSNSRSEMNVSTLELGDSALYLCASSLRLAGRSSEETQYFGPGTRLLVL.

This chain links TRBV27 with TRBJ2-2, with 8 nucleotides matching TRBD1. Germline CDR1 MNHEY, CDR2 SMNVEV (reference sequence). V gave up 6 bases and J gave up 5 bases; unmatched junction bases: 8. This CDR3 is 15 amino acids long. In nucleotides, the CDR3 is TGTGCCAGCAGCCCGGGGACAGGAGGAACCGGGGAGCTGTTTTTT. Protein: CASSPGTGGTGELFF.

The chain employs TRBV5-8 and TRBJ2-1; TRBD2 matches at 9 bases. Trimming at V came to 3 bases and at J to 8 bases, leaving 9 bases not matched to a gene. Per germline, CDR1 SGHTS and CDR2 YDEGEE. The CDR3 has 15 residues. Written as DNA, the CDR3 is TGTGCCAGCAGCTGGGGCGGGGGGGCCAGGGATGAGCAGTTCTTC. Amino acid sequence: CASSWGGGARDEQFF. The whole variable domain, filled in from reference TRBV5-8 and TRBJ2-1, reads EAGVTQSPTHLIKTRGQQATLRCSPISGHTSVYWYQQALGLGLQFLLWYDEGEERNRGNFPPRFSGRQFPNYSSELNVNALELEDSALYLCASSWGGGARDEQFFGPGTRLTVL.

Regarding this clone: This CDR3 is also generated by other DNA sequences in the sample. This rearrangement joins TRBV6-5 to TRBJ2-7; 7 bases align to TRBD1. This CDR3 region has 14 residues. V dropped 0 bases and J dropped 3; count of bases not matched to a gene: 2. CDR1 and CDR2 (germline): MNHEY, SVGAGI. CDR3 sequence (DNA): TGTGCCAGCAGTTACTCGACAGGGTTCTACGAGCAGTACTTC. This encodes CASSYSTGFYEQYF.

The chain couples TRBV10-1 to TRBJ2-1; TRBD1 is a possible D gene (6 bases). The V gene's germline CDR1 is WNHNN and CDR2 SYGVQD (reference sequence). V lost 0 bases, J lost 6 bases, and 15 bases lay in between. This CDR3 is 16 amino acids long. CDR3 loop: CASSESYSGDRNEQFF. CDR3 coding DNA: TGCGCCAGCAGTGAGTCGTACTCAGGGGACCGCAATGAGCAGTTCTTC.

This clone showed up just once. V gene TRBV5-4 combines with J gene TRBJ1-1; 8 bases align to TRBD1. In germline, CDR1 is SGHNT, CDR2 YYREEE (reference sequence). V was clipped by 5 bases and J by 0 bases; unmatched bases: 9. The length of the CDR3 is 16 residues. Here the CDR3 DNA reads TGTGCCAGCAGACTTGGGACAGGTACTATGAACACTGAAGCTTTCTTT. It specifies CASRLGTGTMNTEAFF.

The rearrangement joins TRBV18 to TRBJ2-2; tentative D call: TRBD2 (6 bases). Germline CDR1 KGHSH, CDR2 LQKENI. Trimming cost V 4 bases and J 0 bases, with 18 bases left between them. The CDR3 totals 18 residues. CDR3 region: CASSQATSPNANTGELFF. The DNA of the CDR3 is TGTGCCAGCTCACAAGCGACTAGTCCCAACGCGAACACCGGGGAGCTGTTTTTT.

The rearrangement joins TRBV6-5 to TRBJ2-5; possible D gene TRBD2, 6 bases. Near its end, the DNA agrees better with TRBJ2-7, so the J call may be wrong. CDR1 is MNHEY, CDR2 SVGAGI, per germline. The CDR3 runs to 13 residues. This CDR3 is CASRERETREQYF. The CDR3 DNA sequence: TGTGCCAGCAGAGAACGGGAGACCCGCGAGCAGTACTTC.

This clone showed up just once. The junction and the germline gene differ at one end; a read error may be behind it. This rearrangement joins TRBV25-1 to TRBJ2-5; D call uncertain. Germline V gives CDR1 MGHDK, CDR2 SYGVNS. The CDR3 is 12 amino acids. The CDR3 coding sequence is TGTGCCAGCAGTGAATTGGCAGAGGCCCAGTACTTC. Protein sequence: CASSELAEAQYF.

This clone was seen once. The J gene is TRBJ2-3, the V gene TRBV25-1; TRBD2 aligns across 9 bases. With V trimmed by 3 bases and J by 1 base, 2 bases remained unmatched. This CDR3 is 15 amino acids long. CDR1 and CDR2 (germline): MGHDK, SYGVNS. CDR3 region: CASSDPSGGTDTQYF. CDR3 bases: TGTGCCAGCAGTGACCCTAGCGGGGGCACAGATACGCAGTATTTT.

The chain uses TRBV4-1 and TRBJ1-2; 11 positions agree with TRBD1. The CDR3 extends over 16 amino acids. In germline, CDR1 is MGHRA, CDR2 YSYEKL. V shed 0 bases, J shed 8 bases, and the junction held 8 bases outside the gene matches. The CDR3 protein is CASSQDSGQGARGYTF. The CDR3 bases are TGCGCCAGCAGCCAAGATTCCGGACAGGGGGCGCGGGGCTACACCTTC.

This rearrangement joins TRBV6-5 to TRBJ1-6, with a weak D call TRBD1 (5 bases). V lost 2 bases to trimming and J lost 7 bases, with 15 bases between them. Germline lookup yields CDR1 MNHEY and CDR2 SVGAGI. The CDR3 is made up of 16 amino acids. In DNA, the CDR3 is TGTGCCAGCAGTTACACCTGGGACTCACCAAATTCACCCCTCCACTTT. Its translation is CASSYTWDSPNSPLHF.

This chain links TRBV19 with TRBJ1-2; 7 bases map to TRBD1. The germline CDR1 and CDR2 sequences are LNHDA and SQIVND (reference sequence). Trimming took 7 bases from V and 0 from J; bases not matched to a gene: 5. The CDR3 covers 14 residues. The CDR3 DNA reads TGTGCCAGTACCAAACAGGGGACTAACTATGGCTACACCTTC. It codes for CASTKQGTNYGYTF.

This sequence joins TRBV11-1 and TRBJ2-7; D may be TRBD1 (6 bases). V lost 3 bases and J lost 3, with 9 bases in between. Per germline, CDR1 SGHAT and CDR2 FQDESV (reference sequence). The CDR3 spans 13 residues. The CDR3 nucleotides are TGTGCCAGCAGCTTTTCACAGGGCTACGAGCAGTACTTC. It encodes CASSFSQGYEQYF.

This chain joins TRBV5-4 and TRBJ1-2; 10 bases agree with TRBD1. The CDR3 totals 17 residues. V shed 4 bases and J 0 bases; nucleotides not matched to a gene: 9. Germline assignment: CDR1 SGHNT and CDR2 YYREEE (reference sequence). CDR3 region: CASSPRTGGYTNYGYTF. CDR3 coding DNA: TGTGCCAGCAGCCCTAGGACAGGGGGGTACACTAACTATGGCTACACCTTC.

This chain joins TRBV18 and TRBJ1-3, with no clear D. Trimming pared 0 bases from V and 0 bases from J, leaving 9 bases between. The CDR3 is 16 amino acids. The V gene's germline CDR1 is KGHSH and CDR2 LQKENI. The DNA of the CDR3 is TGTGCCAGCTCACCACCCCGCGTAGCCTCTGGAAACACCATATATTTT. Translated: CASSPPRVASGNTIYF.

The CDR3 sequence: CASSIAAGTGYGNTIYF. The DNA for the CDR3 is TGTGCCAGTAGCATTGCCGCCGGGACAGGGTATGGAAACACCATATATTTT. The chain links TRBV19 to TRBJ1-3; 9 bases agree with TRBD1. Unmatched junction bases numbered 12, after V lost 6 bases and J lost 3 bases. There are 17 residues in the CDR3. CDR1 LNHDA and CDR2 SQIVND come from the germline V gene (reference sequence).

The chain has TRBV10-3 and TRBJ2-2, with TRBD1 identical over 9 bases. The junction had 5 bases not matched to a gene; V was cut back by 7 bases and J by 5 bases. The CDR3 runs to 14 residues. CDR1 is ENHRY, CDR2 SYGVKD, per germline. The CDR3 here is CAITGTGLTGELFF. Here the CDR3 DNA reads TGTGCCATCACCGGGACAGGGTTAACCGGGGAGCTGTTTTTT.

The CDR3 protein is CASRRGTEAFF. CDR3 in DNA: TGTGCCAGCAGAAGGGGCACTGAAGCTTTCTTT. The V and J genes are TRBV6-5 and TRBJ1-1, with D perhaps TRBD1 (5 bases). Trimming removed 6 bases at V and 4 bases at J, with 6 bases between. Per germline, CDR1 MNHEY and CDR2 SVGAGI. The CDR3 contains 11 residues.

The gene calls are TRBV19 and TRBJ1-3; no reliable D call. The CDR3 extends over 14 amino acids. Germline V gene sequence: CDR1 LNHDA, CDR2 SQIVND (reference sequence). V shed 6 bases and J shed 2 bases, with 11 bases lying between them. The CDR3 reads CASSTSRTGNTIYF. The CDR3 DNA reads TGTGCCAGTAGCACCTCGCGTACTGGAAACACCATATATTTT.

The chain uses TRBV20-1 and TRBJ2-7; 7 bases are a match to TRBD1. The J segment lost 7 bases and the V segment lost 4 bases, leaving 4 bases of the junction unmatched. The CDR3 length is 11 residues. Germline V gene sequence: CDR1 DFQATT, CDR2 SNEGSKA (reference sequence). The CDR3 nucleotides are TGCAGTGCTAAGGGGGCCGGGGAGCAGTACTTC. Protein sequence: CSAKGAGEQYF.

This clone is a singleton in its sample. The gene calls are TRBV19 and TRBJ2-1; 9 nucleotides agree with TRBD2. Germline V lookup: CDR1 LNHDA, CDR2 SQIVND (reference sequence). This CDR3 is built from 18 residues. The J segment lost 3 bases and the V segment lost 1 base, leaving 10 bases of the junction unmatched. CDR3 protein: CASSIGSQREAGYNEQFF. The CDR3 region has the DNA TGTGCCAGTAGTATAGGCTCCCAGCGGGAGGCAGGCTACAATGAGCAGTTCTTC.

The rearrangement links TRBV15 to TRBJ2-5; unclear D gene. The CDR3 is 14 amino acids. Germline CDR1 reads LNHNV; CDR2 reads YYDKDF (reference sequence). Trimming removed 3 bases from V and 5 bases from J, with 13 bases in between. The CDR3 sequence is CATSSATPPETQYF. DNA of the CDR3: TGTGCCACCAGCAGCGCCACTCCACCCGAGACCCAGTACTTC. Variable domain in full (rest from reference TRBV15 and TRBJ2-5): DAMVIQNPRYQVTQFGKPVTLSCSQTLNHNVMYWYQQKSSQAPKLLFHYYDKDFNNEADTPDNFQSRRPNTSFCFLDIRSPGLGDTAMYLCATSSATPPETQYFGPGTRLLVL.

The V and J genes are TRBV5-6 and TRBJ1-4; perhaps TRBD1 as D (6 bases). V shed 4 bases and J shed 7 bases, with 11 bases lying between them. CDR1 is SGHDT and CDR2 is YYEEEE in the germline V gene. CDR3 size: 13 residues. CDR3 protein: CASSIGQSEKLFF. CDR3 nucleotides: TGTGCCAGCAGCATCGGACAGAGTGAAAAACTGTTTTTT. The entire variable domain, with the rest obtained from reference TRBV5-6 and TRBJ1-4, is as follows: DAGVTQSPTHLIKTRGQQVTLRCSPKSGHDTVSWYQQALGQGPQFIFQYYEEEERQRGNFPDRFSGHQFPNYSSELNVNALLLGDSALYLCASSIGQSEKLFFGSGTQLSVL.